The 21 T cell receptor beta chains given below trace back to one sample, sequenced in a study of metastatic and nonmetastatic thyroid tumors. Before thyroid surgery, none of the patients had received any treatment. From the PCR reads, TCRdb re-called clones with MiXCR. The sample holds under 60,000 clones, more than 20% seen once. Sequencing input: blood. Receptors were obtained from a male donor with papillary thyroid cancer or a benign thyroid nodule (not recorded which). Some clones in this sample may be carry-over from other donors' samples.

Many counts were recorded for this clone. V gene TRBV9 combines with J gene TRBJ1-4; 7 bases line up with TRBD1. Unmatched junction bases numbered 7, after V lost 4 bases and J lost 7 bases. Germline CDR1 SGDLS, CDR2 YYNGEE. CDR3 length: 14 amino acids. The DNA of the CDR3 is TGTGCCAGCAGCATCTCAGGGGGGGGTGAAAAACTGTTTTTT. Protein product: CASSISGGGEKLFF.

This clone was counted at least ten times. The gene calls are TRBV4-2 and TRBJ2-3; weak D call: TRBD2 (5 bases). This CDR3 comprises 16 residues. Trimming took 4 bases from V and 9 from J, leaving 23 bases between them. CDR1 and CDR2 from the germline V gene are LGHNA and YNFKEQ. For the CDR3, the DNA is TGTGCCAGCAGCCGGAGCGGAGGTGTCACACTGCGGACGCAGTATTTT. Translation: CASSRSGGVTLRTQYF.

The chain links TRBV30 to TRBJ2-3; D not certain. Germline-derived CDR1 and CDR2 are GTSNPN and SVGIG (reference sequence). The V end lost 0 bases, the J end lost 0 bases, and 10 bases lay between the germline ends. The CDR3 totals 15 residues. The CDR3 DNA sequence: TGTGCCTGGAGTGTAGGGCACCGTAGCACAGATACGCAGTATTTT. Translated, it gives CAWSVGHRSTDTQYF.

This clone showed up just once. This chain links TRBV11-1 with TRBJ2-7, with 8 bases aligning to TRBD2. The CDR3 spans 15 residues. V lost 3 bases, J lost 5 bases, and 9 bases stayed unmatched. Germline CDR1 SGHAT, CDR2 FQDESV (reference sequence). The CDR3 region is CASSFGGRKADEQYF. Written as DNA, the CDR3 is TGTGCCAGCAGCTTCGGCGGGAGGAAGGCAGACGAGCAGTACTTC.

This clone showed up many times. The chain joins TRBV15 to TRBJ2-1, with D unresolved. V was pared by 3 bases and J by 4 bases, with 7 bases between. The CDR3 covers 13 residues. CDR1 and CDR2 from the germline V gene are LNHNV and YYDKDF (reference sequence). The CDR3 reads CATSSQKYNEQFF. DNA for the CDR3: TGTGCCACCAGCAGTCAGAAATACAATGAGCAGTTCTTC.

The gene calls are TRBV6-5 and TRBJ2-7; D gene uncertain. CDR3 length equals 15 residues. The V end was cut by 0 bases, the J end by 3 bases, with 12 bases between. Per the germline V gene, CDR1 is MNHEY and CDR2 is SVGAGI. The CDR3 loop reads CASSYSSSEGYEQYF. The CDR3 DNA is TGTGCCAGCAGTTACTCGTCCTCAGAAGGCTACGAGCAGTACTTC.

This clone was detected many times. The gene calls are TRBV9 and TRBJ1-1; weak D call: TRBD1 (5 bases). The CDR3 loop spans 15 amino acids. V was pared by 0 bases and J by 0 bases, with 9 bases between. Germline V lookup: CDR1 SGDLS, CDR2 YYNGEE. For the CDR3, the DNA is TGTGCCAGCAGCGTAGAGGGGCTTATGAACACTGAAGCTTTCTTT. It yields the protein CASSVEGLMNTEAFF.

This clone has ten or more counts. The chain's CDR3 is CASSQGRGRADGYTF. In DNA, the CDR3 is TGCGCCAGCAGCCAAGGGAGGGGGAGGGCGGATGGCTACACCTTC. This chain joins TRBV4-1 and TRBJ1-2, with a weak D call TRBD1 (6 bases). The CDR3 has 15 amino acids. Germline V gene data show CDR1 as MGHRA and CDR2 as YSYEKL. V lost 1 base to trimming and J lost 6 bases, with 15 bases between them.

A few counts support this clone. V gene TRBV2 combines with J gene TRBJ1-6, with 8 bases lining up with TRBD1. Germline CDR1 reads SNHLY; CDR2 reads FYNNEI. The ends lost 4 bases at V and 10 bases at J; junction bases unmatched: 6. This CDR3 contains 14 residues. CDR3 bases: TGTGCCAGCAGTGTCGGGACAGGTTCGTCACCCCTCCACTTT. Translated: CASSVGTGSSPLHF.

J is TRBJ2-7 and V is TRBV5-1; 11 bases fit TRBD1. In germline, CDR1 is SGHRS, CDR2 YFSETQ. The CDR3 consists of 16 residues. V gave up 0 bases and J gave up 3 bases; unmatched junction bases: 5. The CDR3 here is CASSLGGQGAFYEQYF. The CDR3 nucleotides are TGCGCCAGCAGCTTGGGCGGACAGGGGGCCTTCTACGAGCAGTACTTC.

V and J are TRBV3-1 and TRBJ1-2; the D is unclear. Trimming stripped 8 bases from V and 8 bases from J, with 24 bases between. The CDR3 runs to 15 residues. The V gene's germline CDR1 is LGHDT and CDR2 YNNKEL (reference sequence). CDR3 in DNA: TGTGCCAGCGACCAAGAATTAAGGATGCGGGGAGGCTACACCTTC. This gives the protein CASDQELRMRGGYTF.

This clone came up many times. J is TRBJ2-4 and V is TRBV4-1, with 7 bases fitting TRBD2. V shed 4 bases, J shed 0 bases, and the junction held 9 bases outside the gene matches. This CDR3 has 17 residues. From germline, CDR1 is MGHRA and CDR2 YSYEKL. DNA of the CDR3: TGCGCCAGCAGCCTAGCTGGGGGGGATTTAGCCAAAAACATTCAGTACTTC. As protein: CASSLAGGDLAKNIQYF.

The V call is TRBV25-1, the J call TRBJ1-1; possible D gene TRBD1, 5 bases. From germline, CDR1 is MGHDK and CDR2 SYGVNS. V lost 1 base to trimming and J lost 4 bases, with 13 bases between them. The CDR3 is 15 amino acids. The DNA of the CDR3 is TGTGCCAGCAGTGAATTCGCTGGGGGTATCACTGAAGCTTTCTTT. This gives the protein CASSEFAGGITEAFF.

Ten or more counts support this clone. The V gene is TRBV5-5, the J gene TRBJ1-2; D possibly corresponds to TRBD1 (5 bases). The V gene's germline CDR1 is SGHKS and CDR2 YYEKEE (reference sequence). This CDR3 comprises 14 residues. Trimming pared 0 bases from V and 4 bases from J, leaving 10 bases between. The CDR3 sequence is CASSLEQAGYGYTF. CDR3 DNA sequence: TGTGCCAGCAGCTTGGAACAGGCTGGCTATGGCTACACCTTC. The full variable domain, with the rest looked up from reference TRBV5-5 and TRBJ1-2, is DAGVTQSPTHLIKTRGQQVTLRCSPISGHKSVSWYQQVLGQGPQFIFQYYEKEERGRGNFPDRFSARQFPNYSSELNVNALLLGDSALYLCASSLEQAGYGYTFGSGTRLTVV.

This clone was seen a handful of times. This rearrangement joins TRBV29-1 to TRBJ1-2, with D maybe TRBD1 (5 bases). CDR1 and CDR2 (germline): SQVTM, ANQGSEA. V was shortened by 3 bases and J by 2 bases, with 10 bases between the two germline ends. The CDR3 has 13 residues. This CDR3 reads CSVESGTNYGYTF. In DNA, the CDR3 is TGCAGCGTTGAGTCTGGGACCAACTATGGCTACACCTTC.

This clone was detected once. The CDR3 DNA sequence: TGCAGTGCTACCGGGACCGAGGGGATGATCGAGCAGTACTTC. This gives the protein CSATGTEGMIEQYF. The chain has TRBV20-1 and TRBJ2-7; tentatively, D is TRBD1 or TRBD2 (5 bases each). Germline V CDR1 and CDR2: DFQATT, SNEGSKA (reference sequence). Trimming removed 4 bases at V and 6 bases at J, with 19 bases between. The CDR3 is 14 amino acids.

This clone was detected ten times or more. V usage is TRBV28 and J usage is TRBJ1-6; 8 nucleotides agree with TRBD1. Germline CDR1 reads MDHEN; CDR2 reads SYDVKM. V lost 3 bases, J lost 7 bases, and 5 bases stayed unmatched. The CDR3 length is 15 residues. The CDR3 reads CASSFEYRGNSPLHF. As DNA, the CDR3 is TGTGCCAGCAGTTTTGAATACAGGGGGAATTCACCCCTCCACTTT.

This clone showed up many times. The chain links TRBV18 to TRBJ1-1; 8 nucleotides agree with TRBD1. The V gene's germline CDR1 is KGHSH and CDR2 LQKENI. Trimming cost V 3 bases and J 5 bases; bases outside gene matches: 11. The CDR3 loop spans 16 amino acids. The DNA for the CDR3 is TGTGCCAGCTCACCGACACCCCCTGGACAGGGAACTGAAGCTTTCTTT. Translating gives CASSPTPPGQGTEAFF.

This clone was counted many times. The chain combines TRBV20-1 with TRBJ2-5; 16 nucleotides align to TRBD2. Trimming at V came to 5 bases and at J to 4 bases, leaving 7 bases not matched to a gene. The CDR3 extends over 16 amino acids. CDR1 is DFQATT, CDR2 SNEGSKA, per germline (reference sequence). The CDR3 DNA reads as TGCAGTGCTCCCGGGACTAGCGGGGGGGCGGGAGAGACCCAGTACTTC. This codes for CSAPGTSGGAGETQYF.

The CDR3 spells CASSSEFQGAGDTQYF. In nucleotides, the CDR3 is TGCGCCAGCAGCAGTGAGTTTCAGGGGGCCGGAGATACGCAGTATTTT. The genes are TRBV5-1 and TRBJ2-3; 8 bases fit TRBD1. CDR1 and CDR2 (germline): SGHRS, YFSETQ. V was pared by 4 bases and J by 5 bases, with 12 bases of the junction left unmatched. CDR3 length equals 16 residues.

The CDR3 loop reads CASSEGDPLEQYF. Written as DNA, the CDR3 is TGTGCCAGCAGTGAAGGGGATCCTTTGGAGCAGTACTTC. The chain carries TRBV2 and TRBJ2-7; D unresolved. Germline CDR1 is SNHLY and CDR2 is FYNNEI. This CDR3 spans 13 amino acids. V gave up 1 base and J gave up 7 bases, with 11 bases separating them.